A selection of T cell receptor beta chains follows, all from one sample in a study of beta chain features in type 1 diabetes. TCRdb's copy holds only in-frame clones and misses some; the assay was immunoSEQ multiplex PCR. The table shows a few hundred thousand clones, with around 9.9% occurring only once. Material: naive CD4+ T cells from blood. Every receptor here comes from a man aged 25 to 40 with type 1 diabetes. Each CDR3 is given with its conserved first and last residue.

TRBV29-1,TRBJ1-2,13,CSVSKGQEDGYTF
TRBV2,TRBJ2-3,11,CASSLEDTQYF
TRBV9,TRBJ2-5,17,CASSVGASGGLQETQYF
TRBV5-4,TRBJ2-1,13,CASSPGQANEQFF
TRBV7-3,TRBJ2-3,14,CASSLISGTDTQYF
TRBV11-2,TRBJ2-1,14,CASSSIGHYNEQFF
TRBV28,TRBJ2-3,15,CASSFGGGAQDTQYF
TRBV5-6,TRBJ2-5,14,CASSQTGSQETQYF
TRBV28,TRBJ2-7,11,CASSFLGDKYF
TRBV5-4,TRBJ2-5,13,CASSSTGQETQYF
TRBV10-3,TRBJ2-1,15,CAISVAGTGYNEQFF
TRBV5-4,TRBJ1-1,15,CASSSGGGTNTEAFF
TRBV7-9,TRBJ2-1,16,CASSLRRGGSYNEQFF
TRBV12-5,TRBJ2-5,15,CASGPRGGRRETQYF
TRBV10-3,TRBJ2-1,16,CAVRISGGSSYNEQFF
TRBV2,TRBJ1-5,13,CATSLSEGQPQHF
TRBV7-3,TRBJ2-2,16,CASSLRSSGNTGELFF
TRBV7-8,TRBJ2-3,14,CASSLGALADTQYF
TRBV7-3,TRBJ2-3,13,CASSLRGADTQYF
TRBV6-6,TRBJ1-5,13,CASRTGGNQPQHF
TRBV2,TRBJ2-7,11,CASSEARGQYF
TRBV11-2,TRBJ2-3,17,CASSLVGRGRCTDTQYF
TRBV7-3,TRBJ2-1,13,CASSFGTVNEQFF
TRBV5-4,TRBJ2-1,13,CASSSQGFEEQFF
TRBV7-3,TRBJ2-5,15,CASSLRGQGGETQYF
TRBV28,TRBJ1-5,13,CASGQALNQPQHF
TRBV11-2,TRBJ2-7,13,CASSLSQFYEQYF
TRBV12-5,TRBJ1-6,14,CASGLGDRGSPLHF
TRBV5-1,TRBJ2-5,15,CASSYRGRERETQYF
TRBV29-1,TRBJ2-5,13,CSVEPGGQETQYF
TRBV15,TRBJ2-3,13,CATSRDRSNTQYF
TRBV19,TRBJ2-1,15,CASSSGLAGGIEQFF
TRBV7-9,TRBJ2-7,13,CASSLVSGEEQYF
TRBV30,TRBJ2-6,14,CASDRGQGANVLTF
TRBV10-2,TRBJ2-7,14,CASREAGGLLEQYF
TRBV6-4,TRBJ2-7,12,CASGRVRNEQYF
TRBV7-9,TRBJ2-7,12,CASSPTGIEQYF
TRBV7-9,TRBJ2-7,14,CASSSRTGRYEQYF
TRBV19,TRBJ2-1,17,CASMKTSGGEGLNEQFF
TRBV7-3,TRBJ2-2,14,CASSRGGVTGELFF
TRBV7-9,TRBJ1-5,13,CASSLAGDQPQHF
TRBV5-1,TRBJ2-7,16,CASRRDPGQGTYEQYF
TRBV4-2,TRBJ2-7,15,CASSQVLAGIYEQYF
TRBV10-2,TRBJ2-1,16,CASSSLDLDYLLGQFF
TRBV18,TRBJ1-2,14,CASSPDRGEYGYTF
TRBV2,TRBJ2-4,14,CASGDSGLKNIQYF
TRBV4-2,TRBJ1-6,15,CASSFGPRGNSPLHF
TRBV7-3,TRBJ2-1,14,CASSLAGGRDEQFF
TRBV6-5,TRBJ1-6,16,CASSYVVSLGNSPLHF
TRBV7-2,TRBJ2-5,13,CASSLTGGETQYF
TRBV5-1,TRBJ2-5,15,CASSERGTAQETQYF
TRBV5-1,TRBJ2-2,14,CASLGEANTGELFF
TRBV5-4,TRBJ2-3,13,CASSSRTTDTQYF
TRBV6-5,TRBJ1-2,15,CASSPLDRPNYGYTF
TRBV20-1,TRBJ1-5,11,CSARRVDTQHF
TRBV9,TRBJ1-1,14,CASSAQGLNTEAFF
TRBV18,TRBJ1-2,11,CASSPISGYTF
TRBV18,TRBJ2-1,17,CASSPKGREARHNEQFF
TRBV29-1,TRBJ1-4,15,CSVRDRGRRNEKLFF
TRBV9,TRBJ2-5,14,CASSVTVQQETQYF